This T cell receptor (beta chain) came from a study of T-cell reconstitution after alpha-beta-depleted transplantation in children. The CDR3 loop spans 17 amino acids. Germline V CDR1 and CDR2: DFQATT, SNEGSKA (reference sequence). V was clipped by 4 bases and J by 3 bases, with 21 bases between them. This clonotype was observed many times. Preparation of the TCRbeta library involved a method that used unique molecular identifiers. TCRdb used MiXCR to reprocess the PCR reads, holding one entry per CDR3 protein. The data show some 640,000 distinct CDR3 sequences, approximately 15% seen once. The input for sequencing was PBMCs from the stem cell graft donor, taken from the stem cell graft. The chain employs TRBV20-1 and TRBJ1-4; D is unclear. The receptor comes from a human donor who donated a stem cell graft to a child with acute myeloid leukemia. This chain's CDR3 is CSAIIPGRGKANEKLFF. The DNA for the CDR3 is TGCAGTGCTATAATCCCCGGGAGAGGAAAGGCTAATGAAAAACTGTTTTTT.